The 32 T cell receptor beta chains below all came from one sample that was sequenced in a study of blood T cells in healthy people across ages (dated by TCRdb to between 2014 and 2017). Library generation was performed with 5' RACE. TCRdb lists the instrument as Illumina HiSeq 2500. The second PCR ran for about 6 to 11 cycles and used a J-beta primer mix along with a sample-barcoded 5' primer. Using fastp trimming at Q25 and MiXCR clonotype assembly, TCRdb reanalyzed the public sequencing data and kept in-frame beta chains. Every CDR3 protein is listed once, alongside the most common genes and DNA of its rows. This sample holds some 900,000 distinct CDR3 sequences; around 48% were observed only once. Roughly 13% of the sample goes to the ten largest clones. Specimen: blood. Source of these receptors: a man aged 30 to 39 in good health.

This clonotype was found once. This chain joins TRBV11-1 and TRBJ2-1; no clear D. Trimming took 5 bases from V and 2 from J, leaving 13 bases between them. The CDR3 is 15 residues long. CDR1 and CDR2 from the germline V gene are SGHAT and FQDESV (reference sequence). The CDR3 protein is CASSPVHQAYNEQFF. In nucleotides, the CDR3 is TGTGCCAGCAGCCCCGTGCACCAAGCCTACAATGAGCAGTTCTTC.

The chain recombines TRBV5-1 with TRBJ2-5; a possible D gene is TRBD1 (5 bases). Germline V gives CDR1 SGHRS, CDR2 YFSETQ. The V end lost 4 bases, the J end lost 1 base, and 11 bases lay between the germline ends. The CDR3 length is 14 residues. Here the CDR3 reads CASSNQGIQETQYF. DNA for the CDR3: TGCGCCAGCAGCAACCAGGGAATCCAAGAGACCCAGTACTTC.

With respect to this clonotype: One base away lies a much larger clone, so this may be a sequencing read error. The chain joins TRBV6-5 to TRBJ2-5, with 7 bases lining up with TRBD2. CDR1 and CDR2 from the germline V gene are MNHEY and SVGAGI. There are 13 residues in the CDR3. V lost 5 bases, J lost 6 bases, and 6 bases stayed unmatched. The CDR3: CASSPREGKTQYF. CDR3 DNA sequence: TGTGCCAGCAGTCCCAGGGAGGGGAAGACCCAGTACTTC.

In nucleotides, the CDR3 is TGTGCCAGCAGCCAAGACAGCCATAATTCACCCCTCCACTTT. It codes for CASSQDSHNSPLHF. The chain recombines TRBV3-1 with TRBJ1-6; D remains unclear. The CDR3 has 14 amino acids. Germline V CDR1 and CDR2: LGHDT, YNNKEL (reference sequence). Trimming cost V 0 bases and J 5 bases, with 5 bases left between them.

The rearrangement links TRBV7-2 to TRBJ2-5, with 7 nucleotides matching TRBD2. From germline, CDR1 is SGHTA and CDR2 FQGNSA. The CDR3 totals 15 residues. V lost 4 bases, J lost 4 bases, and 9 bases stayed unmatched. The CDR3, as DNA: TGTGCCAGCAGCTCCCAGGGAGGGTATCGAGAGACCCAGTACTTC. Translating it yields CASSSQGGYRETQYF. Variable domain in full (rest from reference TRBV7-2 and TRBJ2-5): GAGVSQSPSNKVTEKGKDVELRCDPISGHTALYWYRQSLGQGLEFLIYFQGNSAPDKSGLPSDRFSAERTGGSVSTLTIQRTQQEDSAVYLCASSSQGGYRETQYFGPGTRLLVL.

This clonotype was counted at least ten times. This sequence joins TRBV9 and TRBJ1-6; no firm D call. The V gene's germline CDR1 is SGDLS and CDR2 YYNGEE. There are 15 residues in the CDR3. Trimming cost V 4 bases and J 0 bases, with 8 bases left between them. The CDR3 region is CASSPQSSYNSPLHF. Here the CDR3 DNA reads TGTGCCAGCAGCCCCCAAAGCTCCTATAATTCACCCCTCCACTTT.

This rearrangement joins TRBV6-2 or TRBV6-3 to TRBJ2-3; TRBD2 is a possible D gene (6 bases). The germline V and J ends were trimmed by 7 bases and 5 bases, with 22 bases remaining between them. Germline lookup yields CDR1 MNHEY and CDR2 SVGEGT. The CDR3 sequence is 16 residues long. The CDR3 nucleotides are TGTGCCAGCACCCCGAGGGGTGGACGGAGGGGAGATACGCAGTATTTT. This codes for CASTPRGGRRGDTQYF.

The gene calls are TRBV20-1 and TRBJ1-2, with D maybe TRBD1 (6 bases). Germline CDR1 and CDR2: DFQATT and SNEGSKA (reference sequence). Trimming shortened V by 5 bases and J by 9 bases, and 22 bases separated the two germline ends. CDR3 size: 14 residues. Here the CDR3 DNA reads TGCAGTGCTGTTTACAGGGAACCACTAGTGCGCTACACCTTC. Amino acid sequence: CSAVYREPLVRYTF.

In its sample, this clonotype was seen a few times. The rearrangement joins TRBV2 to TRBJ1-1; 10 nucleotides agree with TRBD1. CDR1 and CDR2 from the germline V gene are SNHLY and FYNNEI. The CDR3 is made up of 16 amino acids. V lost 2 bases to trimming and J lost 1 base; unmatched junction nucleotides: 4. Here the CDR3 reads CASSESTGGWNTEAFF. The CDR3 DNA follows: TGTGCCAGCAGTGAATCGACAGGGGGCTGGAACACTGAAGCTTTCTTT.

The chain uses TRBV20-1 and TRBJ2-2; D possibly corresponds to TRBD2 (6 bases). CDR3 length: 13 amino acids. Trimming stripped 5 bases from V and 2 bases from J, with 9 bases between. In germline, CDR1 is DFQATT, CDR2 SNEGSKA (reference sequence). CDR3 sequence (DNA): TGCAGTGCTCCGGGACTCAACACCGGGGAGCTGTTTTTT. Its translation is CSAPGLNTGELFF.

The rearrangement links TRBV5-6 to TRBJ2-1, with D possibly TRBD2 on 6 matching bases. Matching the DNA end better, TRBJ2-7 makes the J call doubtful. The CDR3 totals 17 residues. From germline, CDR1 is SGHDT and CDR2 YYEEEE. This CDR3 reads CASSFFPGAASYNEQYF. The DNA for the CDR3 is TGTGCCAGCAGCTTCTTTCCGGGAGCGGCCTCCTACAATGAGCAGTACTTC.

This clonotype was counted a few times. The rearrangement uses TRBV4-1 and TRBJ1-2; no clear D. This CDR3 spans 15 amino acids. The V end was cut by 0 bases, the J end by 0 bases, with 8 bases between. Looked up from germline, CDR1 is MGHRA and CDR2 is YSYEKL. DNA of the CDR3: TGCGCCAGCAGCCAAGATCCCGAGGCTAACTATGGCTACACCTTC. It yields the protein CASSQDPEANYGYTF.

The CDR3, as DNA: TGTGCCAGCAGTTTTGACCCAAGGAGCTCCTACGAGCAGTACTTC. It is translated as CASSFDPRSSYEQYF. This chain joins TRBV28 and TRBJ2-7; D unclear. V was shortened by 3 bases and J by 0 bases, with 12 bases between the two germline ends. CDR3 length: 15 amino acids. Germline lookup yields CDR1 MDHEN and CDR2 SYDVKM.

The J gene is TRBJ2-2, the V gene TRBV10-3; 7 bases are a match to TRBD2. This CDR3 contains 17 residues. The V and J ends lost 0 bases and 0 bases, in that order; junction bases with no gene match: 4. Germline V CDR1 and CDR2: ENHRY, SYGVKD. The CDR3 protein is CAISESIAGTNTGELFF. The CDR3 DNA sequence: TGTGCCATCAGTGAGTCAATAGCGGGTACGAACACCGGGGAGCTGTTTTTT.

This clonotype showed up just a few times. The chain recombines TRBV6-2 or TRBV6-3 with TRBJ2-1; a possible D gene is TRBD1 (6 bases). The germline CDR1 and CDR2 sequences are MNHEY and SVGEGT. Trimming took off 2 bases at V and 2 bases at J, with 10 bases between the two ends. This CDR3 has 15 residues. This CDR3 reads CASSYGQGTYNEQFF. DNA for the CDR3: TGTGCCAGCAGTTACGGGCAGGGGACCTACAATGAGCAGTTCTTC.

CDR3 nucleotides: TGTGCCATCAGTGACTCCGGGACCTATGGCTACACCTTC. It specifies CAISDSGTYGYTF. The chain combines TRBV10-3 with TRBJ1-2; D is possibly TRBD1 (5 bases). Trimming cost V 3 bases and J 4 bases, with 9 bases left between them. CDR1 ENHRY and CDR2 SYGVKD come from the germline V gene. The CDR3 loop spans 13 amino acids.

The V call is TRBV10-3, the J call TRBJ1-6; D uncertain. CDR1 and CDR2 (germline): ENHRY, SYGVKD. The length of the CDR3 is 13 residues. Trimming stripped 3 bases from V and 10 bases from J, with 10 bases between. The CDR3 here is CAISDGPTSPLHF. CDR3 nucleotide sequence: TGTGCCATCAGTGACGGGCCCACATCACCCCTCCACTTT.

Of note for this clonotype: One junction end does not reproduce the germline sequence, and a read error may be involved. The CDR3 nucleotides are TGTGTCAGCAGTTACGACAAGGGGACAGGGGAACTCTACGAGCAGTACTTC. Protein: CVSSYDKGTGELYEQYF. V gene TRBV6-6 combines with J gene TRBJ2-7, with 10 bases aligning to TRBD1. The CDR3 totals 17 residues. The V gene's germline CDR1 is MNHNY and CDR2 SVGAGI (reference sequence).

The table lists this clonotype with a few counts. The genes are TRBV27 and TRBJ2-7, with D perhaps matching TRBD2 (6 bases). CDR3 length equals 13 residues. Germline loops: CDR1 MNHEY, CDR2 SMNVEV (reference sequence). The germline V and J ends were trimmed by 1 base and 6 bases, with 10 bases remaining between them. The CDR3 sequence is CASSLYQGGEQYF. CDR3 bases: TGTGCCAGCAGTTTATACCAGGGAGGCGAGCAGTACTTC.

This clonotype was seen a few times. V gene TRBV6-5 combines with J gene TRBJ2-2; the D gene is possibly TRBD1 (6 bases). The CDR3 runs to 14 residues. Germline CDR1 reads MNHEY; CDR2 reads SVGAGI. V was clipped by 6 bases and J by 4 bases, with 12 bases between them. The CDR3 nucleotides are TGTGCCAGCAGCGACCAGGGGACCACCGGGGAGCTGTTTTTT. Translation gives CASSDQGTTGELFF.

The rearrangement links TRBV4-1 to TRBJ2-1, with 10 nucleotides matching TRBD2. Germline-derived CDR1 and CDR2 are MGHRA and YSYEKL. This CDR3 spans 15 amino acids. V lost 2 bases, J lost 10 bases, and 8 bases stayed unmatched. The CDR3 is CASSQTLAGVEEQFF. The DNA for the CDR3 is TGCGCCAGCAGCCAAACCCTAGCGGGGGTCGAGGAGCAGTTCTTC.

The CDR3 DNA follows: TGCAGCGTTGAAGATCAATTGGGACGGGGCCAAGAGACCCAGTACTTC. It codes for CSVEDQLGRGQETQYF. This chain connects TRBV29-1 to TRBJ2-5; tentatively, D is TRBD1 or TRBD2 (5 bases each). Per germline, CDR1 SQVTM and CDR2 ANQGSEA. V lost 0 bases to trimming and J lost 1 base, with 15 bases between them. The CDR3 totals 16 residues.

The CDR3 DNA sequence: TGTGCCACCAGTGATTCACCGACGTCCCAGGGGAGCTCCTACAATGAGCAGTACTTC. This gives the protein CATSDSPTSQGSSYNEQYF. V usage is TRBV24-1 and J usage is TRBJ2-1; D may be TRBD1 (6 bases). The J call is uncertain, as TRBJ2-7 better fits the DNA end. The CDR3 contains 19 residues. CDR1 KGHDR and CDR2 SFDVKD come from the germline V gene.

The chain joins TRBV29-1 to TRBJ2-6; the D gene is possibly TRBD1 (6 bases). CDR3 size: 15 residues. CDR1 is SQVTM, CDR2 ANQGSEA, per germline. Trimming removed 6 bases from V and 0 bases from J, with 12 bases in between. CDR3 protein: CSVGTHSSGANVLTF. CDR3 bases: TGCAGCGTAGGGACACACAGCTCTGGGGCCAACGTCCTGACTTTC.

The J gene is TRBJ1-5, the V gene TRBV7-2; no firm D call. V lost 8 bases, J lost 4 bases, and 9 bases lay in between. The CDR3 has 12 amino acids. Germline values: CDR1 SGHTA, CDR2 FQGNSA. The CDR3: CASGSGNQPQHF. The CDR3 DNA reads TGTGCCAGCGGGTCTGGGAATCAGCCCCAGCATTTT. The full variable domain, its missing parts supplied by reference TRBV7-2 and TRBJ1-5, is GAGVSQSPSNKVTEKGKDVELRCDPISGHTALYWYRQSLGQGLEFLIYFQGNSAPDKSGLPSDRFSAERTGGSVSTLTIQRTQQEDSAVYLCASGSGNQPQHFGDGTRLSIL.

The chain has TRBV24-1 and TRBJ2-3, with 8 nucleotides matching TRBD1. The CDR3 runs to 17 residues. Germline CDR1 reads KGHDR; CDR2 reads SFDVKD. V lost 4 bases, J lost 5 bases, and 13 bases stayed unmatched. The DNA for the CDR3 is TGTGCCACCAGTGACTCGACAGGGGCATCCTTCGAAGATACGCAGTATTTT. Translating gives CATSDSTGASFEDTQYF.

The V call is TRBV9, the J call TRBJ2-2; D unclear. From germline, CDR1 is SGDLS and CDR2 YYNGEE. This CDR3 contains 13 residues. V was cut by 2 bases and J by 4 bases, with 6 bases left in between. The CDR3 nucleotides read TGTGCCAGCAGCGTCAGCCCCACCGGGGAGCTGTTTTTT. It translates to CASSVSPTGELFF.

The CDR3 nucleotides read TGTGCCAGCAGTTCCACTAGCGGGGGGGCCGTATGGGGGAATGAGCAGTTCTTC. It is translated as CASSSTSGGAVWGNEQFF. The V call is TRBV6-5, the J call TRBJ2-1; 13 bases match TRBD2. The germline gives CDR1 MNHEY, CDR2 SVGAGI. The CDR3 runs 18 residues. The junction had 13 bases not matched to a gene; V was cut back by 4 bases and J by 7 bases.

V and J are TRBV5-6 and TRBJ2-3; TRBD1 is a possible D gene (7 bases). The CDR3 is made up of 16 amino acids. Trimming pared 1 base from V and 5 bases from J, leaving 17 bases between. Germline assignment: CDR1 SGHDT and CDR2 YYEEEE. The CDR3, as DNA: TGTGCCAGCAGCTTGAGAAAGTCAGGGGGGCAAGATACGCAGTATTTT. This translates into CASSLRKSGGQDTQYF.

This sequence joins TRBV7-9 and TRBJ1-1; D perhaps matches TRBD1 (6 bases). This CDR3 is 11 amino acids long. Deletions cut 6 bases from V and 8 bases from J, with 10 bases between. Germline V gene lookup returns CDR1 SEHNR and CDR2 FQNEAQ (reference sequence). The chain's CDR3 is CASRPDREAFF. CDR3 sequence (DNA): TGTGCCAGCAGACCCGACAGGGAAGCTTTCTTT.

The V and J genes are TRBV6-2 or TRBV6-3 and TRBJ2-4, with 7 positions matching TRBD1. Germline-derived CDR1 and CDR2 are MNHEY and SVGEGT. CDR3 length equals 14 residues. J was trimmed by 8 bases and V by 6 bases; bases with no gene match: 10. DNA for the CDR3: TGTGCCAGCAGCCGAGGACAGGACGCAGACATTCAGTACTTC. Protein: CASSRGQDADIQYF.

CDR3 DNA: TGTGCCAGCAGTGCAGCCGGAGGGGAATCAATACAGACCCAGTACTTC. Translation: CASSAAGGESIQTQYF. The chain joins TRBV25-1 to TRBJ2-7, with a tentative D call TRBD2 (6 bases). The end of the DNA fits TRBJ2-5 better, so the J call may be wrong. The CDR3 is 16 amino acids. CDR1 and CDR2 (germline): MGHDK, SYGVNS.